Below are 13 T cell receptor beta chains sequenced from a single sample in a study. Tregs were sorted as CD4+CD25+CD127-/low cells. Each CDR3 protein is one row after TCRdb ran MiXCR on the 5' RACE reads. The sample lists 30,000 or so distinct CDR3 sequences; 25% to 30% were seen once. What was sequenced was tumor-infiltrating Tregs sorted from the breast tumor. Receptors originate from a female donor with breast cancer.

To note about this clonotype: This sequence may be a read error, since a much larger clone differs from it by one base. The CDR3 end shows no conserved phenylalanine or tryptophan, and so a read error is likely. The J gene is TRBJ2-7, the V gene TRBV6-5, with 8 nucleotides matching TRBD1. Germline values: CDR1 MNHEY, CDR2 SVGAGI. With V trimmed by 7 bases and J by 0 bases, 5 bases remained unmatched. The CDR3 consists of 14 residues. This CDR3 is CASTAQGGSYEQYS. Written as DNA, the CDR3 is TGTGCCAGCACAGCACAGGGGGGCTCCTACGAGCAGTACTCC.

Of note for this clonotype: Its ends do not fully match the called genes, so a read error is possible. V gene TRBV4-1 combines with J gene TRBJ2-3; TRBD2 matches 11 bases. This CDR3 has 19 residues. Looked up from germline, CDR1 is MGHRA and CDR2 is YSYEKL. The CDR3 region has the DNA TGCGCCAGCAGCCGAAAAAGATCCGGGACTAGCGGTAGCACAGATATGCAGTATTTT. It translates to CASSRKRSGTSGSTDMQYF.

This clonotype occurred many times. The CDR3 nucleotides are TGTGCCAGCAGTTTAACCCGGGACACTGAAGCTTTCTTT. This translates into CASSLTRDTEAFF. V and J are TRBV12-3 or TRBV12-4 and TRBJ1-1; D is uncertain. The CDR3 runs to 13 residues. Trimming shortened V by 2 bases and J by 3 bases, and 7 bases separated the two germline ends.

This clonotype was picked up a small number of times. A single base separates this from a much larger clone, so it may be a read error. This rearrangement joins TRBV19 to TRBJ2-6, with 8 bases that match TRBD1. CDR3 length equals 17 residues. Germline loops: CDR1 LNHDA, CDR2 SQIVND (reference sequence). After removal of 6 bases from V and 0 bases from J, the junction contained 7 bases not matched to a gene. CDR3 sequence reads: CASRPGTGPSGANVLTF. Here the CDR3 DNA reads TGTGCCAGTAGACCGGGGACAGGTCCCTCTGGGGCCAACGTCCTGACTTTC. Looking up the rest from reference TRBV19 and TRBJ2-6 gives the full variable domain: DGGITQSPKYLFRKEGQNVTLSCEQNLNHDAMYWYRQDPGQGLRLIYYSQIVNDFQKGDIAEGYSVSREKKESFPLTVTSAQKNPTAFYLCASRPGTGPSGANVLTFGAGSRLTVL.

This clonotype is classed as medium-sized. CDR3 protein: CASRFSGASYNEQFF. CDR3 DNA sequence: TGTGCCAGCAGATTCAGCGGGGCCTCTTACAATGAGCAGTTCTTC. V usage is TRBV7-2 and J usage is TRBJ2-1; TRBD2 aligns across 7 bases. V trimming: 6 bases; J trimming: 4 bases; junction bases outside the gene matches: 9. The CDR3 contains 15 residues. Per the germline V gene, CDR1 is SGHTA and CDR2 is FQGNSA.

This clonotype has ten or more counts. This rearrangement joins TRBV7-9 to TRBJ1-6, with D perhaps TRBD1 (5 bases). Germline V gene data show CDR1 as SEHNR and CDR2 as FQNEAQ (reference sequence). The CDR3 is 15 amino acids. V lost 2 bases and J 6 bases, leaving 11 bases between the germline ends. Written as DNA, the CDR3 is TGTGCCAGCAGCTTATTCGACAGCGGTAATTCACCCCTCCACTTT. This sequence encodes CASSLFDSGNSPLHF. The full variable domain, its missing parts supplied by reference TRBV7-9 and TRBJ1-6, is DTGVSQNPRHKITKRGQNVTFRCDPISEHNRLYWYRQTLGQGPEFLTYFQNEAQLEKSRLLSDRFSAERPKGSFSTLEIQRTEQGDSAMYLCASSLFDSGNSPLHFGNGTRLTVT.

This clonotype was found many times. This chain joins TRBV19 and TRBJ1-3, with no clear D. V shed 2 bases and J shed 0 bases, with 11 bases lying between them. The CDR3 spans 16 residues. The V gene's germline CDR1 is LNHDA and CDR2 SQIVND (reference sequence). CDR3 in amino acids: CASSIPGQRSGNTIYF. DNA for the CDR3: TGTGCCAGTAGTATACCCGGCCAGCGCTCTGGAAACACCATATATTTT.

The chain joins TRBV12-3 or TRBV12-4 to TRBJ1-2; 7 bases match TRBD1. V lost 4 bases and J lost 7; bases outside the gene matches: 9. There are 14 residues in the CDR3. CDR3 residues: CASSWGTVAFGYTF. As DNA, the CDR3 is TGTGCCAGCAGTTGGGGGACAGTCGCGTTTGGCTACACCTTC.

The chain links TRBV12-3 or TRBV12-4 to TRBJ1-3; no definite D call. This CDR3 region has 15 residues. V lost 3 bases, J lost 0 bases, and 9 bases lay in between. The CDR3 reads CASSFSRTSGNTIYF. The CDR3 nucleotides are TGTGCCAGCAGTTTCAGTCGGACCTCTGGAAACACCATATATTTT.

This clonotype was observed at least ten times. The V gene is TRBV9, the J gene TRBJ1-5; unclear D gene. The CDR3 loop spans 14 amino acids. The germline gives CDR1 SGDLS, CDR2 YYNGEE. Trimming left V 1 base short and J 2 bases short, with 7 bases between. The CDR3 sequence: CASSVTSGNQPQHF. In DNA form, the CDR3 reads TGTGCCAGCAGCGTAACCTCGGGCAATCAGCCCCAGCATTTT.

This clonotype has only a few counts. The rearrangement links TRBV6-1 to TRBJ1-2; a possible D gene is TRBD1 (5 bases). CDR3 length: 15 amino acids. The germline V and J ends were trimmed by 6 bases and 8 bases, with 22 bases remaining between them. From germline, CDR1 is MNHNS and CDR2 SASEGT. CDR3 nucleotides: TGTGCCAGCAGCAACCCAGGGCTGGGGCGGGGGGGCTACACCTTC. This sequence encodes CASSNPGLGRGGYTF.

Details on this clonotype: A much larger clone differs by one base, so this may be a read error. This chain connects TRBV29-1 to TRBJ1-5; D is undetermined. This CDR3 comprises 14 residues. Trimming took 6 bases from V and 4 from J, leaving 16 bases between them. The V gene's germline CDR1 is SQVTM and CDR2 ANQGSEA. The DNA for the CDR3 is TGCAGCGTGGCACAGAGGAATAAGAATCAGCCCCAGCATTTT. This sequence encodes CSVAQRNKNQPQHF.

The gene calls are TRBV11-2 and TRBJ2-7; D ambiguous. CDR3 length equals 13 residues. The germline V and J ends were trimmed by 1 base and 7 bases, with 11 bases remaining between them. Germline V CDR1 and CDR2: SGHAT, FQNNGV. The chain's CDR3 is CASSLGTVSEQYF. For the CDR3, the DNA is TGTGCCAGCAGCTTAGGGACGGTCTCTGAGCAGTACTTC.